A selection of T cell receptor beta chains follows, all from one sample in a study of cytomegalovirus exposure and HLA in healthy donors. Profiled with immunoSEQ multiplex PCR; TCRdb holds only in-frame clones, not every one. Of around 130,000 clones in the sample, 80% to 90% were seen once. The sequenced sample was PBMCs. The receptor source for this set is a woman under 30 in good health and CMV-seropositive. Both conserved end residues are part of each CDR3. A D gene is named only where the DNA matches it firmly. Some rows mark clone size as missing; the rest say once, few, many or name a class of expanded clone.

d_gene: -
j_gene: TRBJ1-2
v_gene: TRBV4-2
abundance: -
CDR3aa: CASSQEGGDYGYTF
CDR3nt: TGTGCCAGCAGCCAAGAGGGCGGGGACTATGGCTACACCTTC

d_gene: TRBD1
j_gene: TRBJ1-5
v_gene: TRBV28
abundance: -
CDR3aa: CAGQQGVGNQPQHF
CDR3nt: TGTGCCGGACAACAGGGGGTTGGCAATCAGCCCCAGCATTTT

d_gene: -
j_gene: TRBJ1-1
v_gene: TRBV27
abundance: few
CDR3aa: CASSYQGYTEAFF
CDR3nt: TGTGCCAGCAGTTACCAGGGGTATACTGAAGCTTTCTTT

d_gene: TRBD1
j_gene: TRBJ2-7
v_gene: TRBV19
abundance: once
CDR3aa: CASSIDPDRAGREQYF
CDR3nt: TGTGCCAGTAGTATAGATCCGGACAGGGCCGGCAGGGAGCAGTACTTC

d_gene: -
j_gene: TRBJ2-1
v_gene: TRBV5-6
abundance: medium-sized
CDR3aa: CASSTDFANEQFF
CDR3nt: TGTGCCAGCAGCACGGACTTTGCCAATGAGCAGTTCTTC

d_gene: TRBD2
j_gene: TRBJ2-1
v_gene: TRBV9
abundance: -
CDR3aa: CASSVDASGVFSYNEQFF
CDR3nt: TGTGCCAGCAGCGTAGATGCTAGCGGGGTTTTCTCCTACAATGAGCAGTTCTTC

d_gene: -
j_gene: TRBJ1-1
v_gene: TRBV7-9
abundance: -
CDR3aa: CSSSLGQEAFF
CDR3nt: TGTTCCAGCAGCTTAGGGCAGGAAGCTTTCTTT

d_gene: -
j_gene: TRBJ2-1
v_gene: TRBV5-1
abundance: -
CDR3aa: CASSFQGGSLNEQFF
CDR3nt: TGCGCCAGCAGTTTCCAAGGGGGTTCTTTAAATGAGCAGTTCTTC

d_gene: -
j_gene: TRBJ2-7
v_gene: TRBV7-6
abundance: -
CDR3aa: CASSSNARPYEQYF
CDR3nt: TGTGCCAGCAGCTCTAACGCCCGCCCCTACGAGCAGTACTTC

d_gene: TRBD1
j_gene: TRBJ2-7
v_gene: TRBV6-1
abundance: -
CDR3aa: CASSEDAGTGGLYEQYF
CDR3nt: TGTGCCAGCAGTGAAGATGCTGGGACAGGGGGTCTTTACGAGCAGTACTTC

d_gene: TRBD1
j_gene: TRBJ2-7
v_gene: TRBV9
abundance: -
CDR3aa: CASSSGQGSPLGEQYF
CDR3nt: TGTGCCAGCAGCTCGGGACAGGGAAGCCCTCTGGGTGAGCAGTACTTC

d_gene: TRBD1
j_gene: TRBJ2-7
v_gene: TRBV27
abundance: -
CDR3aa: CASSLDGTGTYEQYF
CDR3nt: TGTGCCAGCAGTTTAGATGGGACAGGGACCTACGAGCAGTACTTC

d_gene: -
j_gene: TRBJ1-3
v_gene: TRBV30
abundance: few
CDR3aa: CAWSRRSQGNTIYF
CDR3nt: TGTGCCTGGAGTCGGCGGTCGCAGGGGAACACCATATATTTT

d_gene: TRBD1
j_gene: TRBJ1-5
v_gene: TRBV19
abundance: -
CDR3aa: CASSIETGVGQPQHF
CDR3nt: TGTGCCAGTAGTATAGAGACAGGGGTAGGACAGCCCCAGCATTTT

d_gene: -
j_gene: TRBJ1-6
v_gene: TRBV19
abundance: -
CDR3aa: CASSGTQRRNSPLHF
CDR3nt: TGTGCCAGTAGCGGGACACAGAGACGTAATTCACCCCTCCACTTT

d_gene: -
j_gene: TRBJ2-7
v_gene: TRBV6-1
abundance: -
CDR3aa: CASSESGMEQYF
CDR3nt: TGTGCCAGCAGTGAGTCGGGGATGGAGCAGTACTTC

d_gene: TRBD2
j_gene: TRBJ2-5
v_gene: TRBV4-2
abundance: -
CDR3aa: CASSQDVSVAGTQYF
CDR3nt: TGTGCCAGCAGCCAAGATGTTTCTGTAGCGGGGACCCAGTACTTC

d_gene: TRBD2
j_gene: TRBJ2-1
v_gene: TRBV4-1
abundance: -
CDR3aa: CASAASGGVNEQFF
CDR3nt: TGCGCCAGCGCGGCTAGCGGGGGGGTAAATGAGCAGTTCTTC

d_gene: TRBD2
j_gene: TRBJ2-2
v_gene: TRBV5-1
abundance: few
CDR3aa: CASSLFTSGSTGELFF
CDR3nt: TGCGCCAGCAGCTTGTTTACTAGCGGAAGTACCGGGGAGCTGTTTTTT

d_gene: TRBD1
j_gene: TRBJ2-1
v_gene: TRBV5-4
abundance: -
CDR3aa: CASSLGQGAIDEQFF
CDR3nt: TGTGCCAGCAGCTTGGGACAGGGGGCTATCGATGAGCAGTTCTTC

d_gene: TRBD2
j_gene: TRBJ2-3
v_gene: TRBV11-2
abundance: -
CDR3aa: CASSLDVSGGTQYF
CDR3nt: TGTGCCAGCAGCTTAGATGTCTCGGGGGGTACGCAGTATTTT

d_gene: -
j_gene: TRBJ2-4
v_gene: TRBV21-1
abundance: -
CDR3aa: CASSKGGWEKNIQYF
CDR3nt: TGTGCCAGCAGCAAAGGTGGATGGGAGAAAAACATTCAGTACTTC

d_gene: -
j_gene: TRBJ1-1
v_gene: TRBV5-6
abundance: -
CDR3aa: CASSLESTEAFF
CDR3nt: TGTGCCAGCAGCTTGGAGAGCACTGAAGCTTTCTTT

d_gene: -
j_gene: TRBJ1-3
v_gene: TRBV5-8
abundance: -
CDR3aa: CASSGSYSSGNTIYF
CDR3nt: TGTGCCAGCAGCGGCAGCTACAGCTCTGGAAACACCATATATTTT

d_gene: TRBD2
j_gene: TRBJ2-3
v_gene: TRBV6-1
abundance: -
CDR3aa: CASSEVGLVKSSQYF
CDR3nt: TGTGCCAGCAGTGAAGTCGGACTAGTGAAATCATCGCAGTATTTT

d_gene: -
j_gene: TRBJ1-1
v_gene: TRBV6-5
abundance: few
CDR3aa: CASSYSRLRNTEAFF
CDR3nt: TGTGCCAGCAGTTACTCCCGATTGCGTAACACTGAAGCTTTCTTT

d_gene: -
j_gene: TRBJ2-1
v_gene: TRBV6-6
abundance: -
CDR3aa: CASSSQTGFEFF
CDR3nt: TGTGCCAGCAGTTCACAAACGGGGTTTGAGTTCTTC

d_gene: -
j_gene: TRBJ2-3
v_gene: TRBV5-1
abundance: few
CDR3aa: CASSLSGNTDTQYF
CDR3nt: TGCGCCAGCAGCTTGTCCGGGAACACAGATACGCAGTATTTT

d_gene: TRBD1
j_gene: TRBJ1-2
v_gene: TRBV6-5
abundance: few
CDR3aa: CASRPGQGIYGYTF
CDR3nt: TGTGCCAGCAGACCCGGACAGGGAATATATGGCTACACCTTC

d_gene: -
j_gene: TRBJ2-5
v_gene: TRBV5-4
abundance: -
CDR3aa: CASSPHPGDQGETQYF
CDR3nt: TGTGCCAGCAGCCCCCACCCAGGGGATCAGGGAGAGACCCAGTACTTC

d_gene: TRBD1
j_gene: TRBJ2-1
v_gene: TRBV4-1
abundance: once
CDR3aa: CASSKLGTGPNNEQFF
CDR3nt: TGCGCCAGCAGCAAACTCGGGACAGGGCCTAACAATGAGCAGTTCTTC

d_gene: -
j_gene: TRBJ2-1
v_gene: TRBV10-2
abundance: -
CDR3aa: CASSEGHEQFF
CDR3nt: TGCGCCAGCAGTGAGGGCCATGAGCAGTTCTTC

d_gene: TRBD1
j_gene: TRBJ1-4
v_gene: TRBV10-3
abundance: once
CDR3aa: CAISERGTGYEKLFF
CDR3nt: TGTGCCATCAGTGAGAGGGGGACAGGGTATGAAAAACTGTTTTTT

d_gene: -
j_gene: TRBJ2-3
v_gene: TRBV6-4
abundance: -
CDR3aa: CASSLRGAEDTQYF
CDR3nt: TGTGCCAGCAGCCTTCGGGGGGCCGAAGATACGCAGTATTTT

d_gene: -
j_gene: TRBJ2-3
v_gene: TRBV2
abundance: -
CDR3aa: CASSEGQLLTDTQYF
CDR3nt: TGTGCCAGCAGCGAAGGACAGCTCCTCACAGATACGCAGTATTTT